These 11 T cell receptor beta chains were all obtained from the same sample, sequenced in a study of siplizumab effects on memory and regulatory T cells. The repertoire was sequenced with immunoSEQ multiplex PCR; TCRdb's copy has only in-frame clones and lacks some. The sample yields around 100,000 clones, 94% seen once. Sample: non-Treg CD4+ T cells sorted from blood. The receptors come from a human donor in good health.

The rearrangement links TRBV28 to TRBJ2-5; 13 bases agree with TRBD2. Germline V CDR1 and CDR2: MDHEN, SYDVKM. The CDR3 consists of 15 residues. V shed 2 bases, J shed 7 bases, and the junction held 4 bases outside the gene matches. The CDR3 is CASSLRLAGGVTQYF. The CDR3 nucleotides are TGTGCCAGCAGTTTACGACTAGCGGGAGGTGTGACCCAGTACTTC.

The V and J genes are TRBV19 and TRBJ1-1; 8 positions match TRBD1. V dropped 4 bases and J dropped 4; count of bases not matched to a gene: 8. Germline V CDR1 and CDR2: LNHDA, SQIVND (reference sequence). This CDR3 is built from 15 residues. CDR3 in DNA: TGTGCCAGTAGTAGGAGGACAGGGCGGGGCACTGAAGCTTTCTTT. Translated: CASSRRTGRGTEAFF.

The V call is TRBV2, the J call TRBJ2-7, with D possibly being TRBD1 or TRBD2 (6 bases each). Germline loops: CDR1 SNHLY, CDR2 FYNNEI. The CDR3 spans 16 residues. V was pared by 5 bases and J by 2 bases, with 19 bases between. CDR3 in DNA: TGTGCCAGCAGTACCTTGAGCGGCGGGGACACCTACGAGCAGTACTTC. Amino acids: CASSTLSGGDTYEQYF. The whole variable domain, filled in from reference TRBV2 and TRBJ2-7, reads EPEVTQTPSHQVTQMGQEVILRCVPISNHLYFYWYRQILGQKVEFLVSFYNNEISEKSEIFDDQFSVERPDGSNFTLKIRSTKLEDSAMYFCASSTLSGGDTYEQYFGPGTRLTVT.

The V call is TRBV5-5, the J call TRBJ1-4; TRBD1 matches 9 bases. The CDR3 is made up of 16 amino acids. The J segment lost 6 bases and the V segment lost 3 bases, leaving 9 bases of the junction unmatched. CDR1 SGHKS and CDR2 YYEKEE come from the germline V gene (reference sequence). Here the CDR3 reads CASSSRTGEDYEKLFF. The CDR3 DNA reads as TGTGCCAGCAGCTCAAGGACAGGGGAAGATTATGAAAAACTGTTTTTT. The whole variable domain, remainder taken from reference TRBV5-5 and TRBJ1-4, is DAGVTQSPTHLIKTRGQQVTLRCSPISGHKSVSWYQQVLGQGPQFIFQYYEKEERGRGNFPDRFSARQFPNYSSELNVNALLLGDSALYLCASSSRTGEDYEKLFFGSGTQLSVL.

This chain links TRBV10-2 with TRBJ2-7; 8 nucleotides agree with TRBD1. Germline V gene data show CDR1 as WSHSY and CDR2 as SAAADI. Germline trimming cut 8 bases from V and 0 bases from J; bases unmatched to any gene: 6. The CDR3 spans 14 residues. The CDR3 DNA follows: TGCGCCAGCCGCGACAGGGGAAGCTCCTACGAGCAGTACTTC. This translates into CASRDRGSSYEQYF.

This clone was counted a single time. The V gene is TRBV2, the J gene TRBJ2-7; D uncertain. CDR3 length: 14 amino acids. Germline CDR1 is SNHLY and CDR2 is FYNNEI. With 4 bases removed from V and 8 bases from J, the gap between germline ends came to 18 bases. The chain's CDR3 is CASSGSSAGEKQYF. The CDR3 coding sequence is TGTGCCAGCAGTGGAAGTTCCGCCGGCGAGAAGCAGTACTTC.

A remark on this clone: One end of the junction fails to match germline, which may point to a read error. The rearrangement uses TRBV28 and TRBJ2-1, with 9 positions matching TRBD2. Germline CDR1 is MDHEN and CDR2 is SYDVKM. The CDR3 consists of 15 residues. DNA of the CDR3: TGTGCCAGCAGTTTAGCGGGAGGGTCCTTCAATGAGCAGTTCTTC. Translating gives CASSLAGGSFNEQFF.

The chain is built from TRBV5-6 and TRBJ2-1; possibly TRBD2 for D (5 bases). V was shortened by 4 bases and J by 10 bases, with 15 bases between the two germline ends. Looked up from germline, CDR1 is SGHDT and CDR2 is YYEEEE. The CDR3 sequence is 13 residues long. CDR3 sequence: CASSRTPPVEQFF. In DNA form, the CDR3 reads TGTGCCAGCAGCCGGACTCCCCCGGTGGAGCAGTTCTTC.

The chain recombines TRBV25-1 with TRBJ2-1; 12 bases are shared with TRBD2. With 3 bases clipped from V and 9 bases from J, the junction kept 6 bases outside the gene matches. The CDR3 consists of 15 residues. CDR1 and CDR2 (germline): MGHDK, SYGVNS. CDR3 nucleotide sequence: TGTGCCAGCAGTGACACGACTAGCGGGAGTCCTGAGCAGTTCTTC. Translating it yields CASSDTTSGSPEQFF.

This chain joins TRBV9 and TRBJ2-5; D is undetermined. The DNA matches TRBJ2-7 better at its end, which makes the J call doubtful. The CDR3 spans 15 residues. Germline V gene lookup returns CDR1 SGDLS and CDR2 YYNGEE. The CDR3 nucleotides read TGTGCCAGCAGCGTAGCTACCGGAGCCGCCTACGAGCAGTACTTC. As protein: CASSVATGAAYEQYF.

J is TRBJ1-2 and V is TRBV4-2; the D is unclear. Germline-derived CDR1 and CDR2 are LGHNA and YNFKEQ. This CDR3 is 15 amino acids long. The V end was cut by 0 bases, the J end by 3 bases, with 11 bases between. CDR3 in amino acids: CASSQDAEQYYGYTF. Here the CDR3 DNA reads TGTGCCAGCAGCCAAGATGCCGAACAGTACTATGGCTACACCTTC.